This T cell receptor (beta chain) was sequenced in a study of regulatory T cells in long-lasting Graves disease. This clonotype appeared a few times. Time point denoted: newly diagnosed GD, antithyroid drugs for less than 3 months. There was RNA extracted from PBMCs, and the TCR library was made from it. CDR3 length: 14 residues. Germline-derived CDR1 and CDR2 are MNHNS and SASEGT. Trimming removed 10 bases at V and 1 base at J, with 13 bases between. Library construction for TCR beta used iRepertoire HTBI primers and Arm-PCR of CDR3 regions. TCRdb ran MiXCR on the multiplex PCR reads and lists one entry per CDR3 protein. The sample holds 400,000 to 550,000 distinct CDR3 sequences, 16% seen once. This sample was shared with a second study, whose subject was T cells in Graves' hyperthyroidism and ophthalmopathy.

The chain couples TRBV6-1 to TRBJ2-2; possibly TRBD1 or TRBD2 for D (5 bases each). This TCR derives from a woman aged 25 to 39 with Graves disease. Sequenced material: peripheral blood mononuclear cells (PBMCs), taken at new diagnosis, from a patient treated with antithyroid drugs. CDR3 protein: CATSGTGNTGELFF. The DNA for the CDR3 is TGTGCCACCTCCGGGACCGGGAACACCGGGGAGCTGTTTTTT.